Given below is one TCR beta chain in context. What it recognizes is unknown. The data belong to a study of response to subunit inactivated influenza vaccine. General observations from the study: Authors suggested each seasonal influenza vaccination recruits few new T cells.

TCRdb fed the RT-PCR reads into MiXCR, producing one record per CDR3 protein. The sample has about 780,000 distinct CDR3 sequences, less than 20% seen once. Deletions cut 4 bases from V and 4 bases from J, with 10 bases between. Per germline, CDR1 ENHRY and CDR2 SYGVKD. There are 13 residues in the CDR3. The genes are TRBV10-3 and TRBJ2-5; the D gene is possibly TRBD2 (5 bases). The TCR sequence derives from a man in his forties or fifties who received an inactivated influenza vaccine. Sample: PBMCs from blood, taken around 5 days after vaccination. Written as DNA, the CDR3 is TGTGCCATCAGTGGGCTAGAGGGAGAGACCCAGTACTTC. As protein: CAISGLEGETQYF.